This T cell receptor beta chain is from a study of blood T cell repertoires in COVID-19. The repertoire was sequenced with immunoSEQ multiplex PCR; TCRdb's copy has only in-frame clones and lacks some. The data hold around 150,000 clones, with roughly 90% observed a single time. Germline assignment: CDR1 SGHAT and CDR2 FQNNGV. CDR3 size: 15 residues. After removal of 5 bases from V and 3 bases from J, the junction contained 5 bases not matched to a gene. The sample comprised peripheral blood. This receptor was taken from a man aged 55 to 70 with acute or convalescent COVID-19. The chain links TRBV11-2 to TRBJ2-1; 9 bases agree with TRBD2. The CDR3 region is CASSPGTSFYNEQFF. As DNA, the CDR3 is TGTGCCAGCAGCCCGGGGACTAGCTTCTACAATGAGCAGTTCTTC.